Listed below are T cell receptor beta chains from one sample, sequenced in a study of blood T cell repertoires in COVID-19. Libraries were prepared by immunoSEQ multiplex PCR; TCRdb keeps only in-frame clonotypes and omits some of them. The sample has 40,000 to 60,000 clones, approximately 86% seen once; the top ten hold about 5%. Sequences were obtained from peripheral blood. The receptors derive from a man aged 35 to 55 with active COVID-19. CDR3s include the opening cysteine and the closing phenylalanine or tryptophan. The order of the fields is V gene, D gene, clone size, CDR3 length, J gene, CDR3 DNA, CDR3 protein. D genes are given only for firm matches. For some rows the clone size is stated as once, few or many, or as a class when expanded; others skip it.

V: TRBV19; D: TRBD2; size: NA; length: 20; J: TRBJ2-1; DNA: TGTGCCAGTGGATCGTTTGCGGGACTAGCGGGAGGGGGTTCCTACAATGAGCAGTTCTTC; CDR3: CASGSFAGLAGGGSYNEQFF
V: TRBV5-1; D: NA; size: NA; length: 13; J: TRBJ2-2; DNA: TGCGCCAGCAGCTTGACAGGTACCGGGGAGCTGTTTTTT; CDR3: CASSLTGTGELFF
V: TRBV5-4; D: NA; size: once; length: 17; J: TRBJ2-5; DNA: TGTGCCAGCAGCTTGGATGTAGGGATGTCAGGGATAGGGACCCAGTACTTC; CDR3: CASSLDVGMSGIGTQYF
V: TRBV15; D: TRBD2; size: NA; length: 18; J: TRBJ2-5; DNA: TGTGCCACCAGCAGAGATCTGAGCGGGAGGTGGAGCCAAGAGACCCAGTACTTC; CDR3: CATSRDLSGRWSQETQYF
V: TRBV5-1; D: TRBD2; size: NA; length: 15; J: TRBJ2-1; DNA: TGCGCCAGCAGCTCCAGCGGGAGCCTCTACAATGAGCAGTTCTTC; CDR3: CASSSSGSLYNEQFF
V: TRBV4-1; D: TRBD2; size: NA; length: 16; J: TRBJ2-7; DNA: TGCGCCAGCAGCCAAGATAAGGCTAGCGGGATGGACGAGCAGTACTTC; CDR3: CASSQDKASGMDEQYF
V: TRBV16; D: TRBD1; size: NA; length: 17; J: TRBJ1-2; DNA: TGTGCCAGCAGCCAAGACGCGGGACAGGGGAACAACTATGGCTACACCTTC; CDR3: CASSQDAGQGNNYGYTF
V: TRBV28; D: NA; size: NA; length: 14; J: TRBJ1-2; DNA: TGTGCCAGCAGGTATAGCGGGAGACGCTATGGCTACACCTTC; CDR3: CASRYSGRRYGYTF
V: TRBV24-1; D: TRBD2; size: NA; length: 15; J: TRBJ2-2; DNA: TGTGCCACCAGTGGGACTAGCGCGAACACCGGGGAGCTGTTTTTT; CDR3: CATSGTSANTGELFF
V: TRBV27; D: NA; size: NA; length: 14; J: TRBJ2-7; DNA: TGTGCCAGCAGTTTATCGGGGCCGCCCTACGAGCAGTACTTC; CDR3: CASSLSGPPYEQYF
V: TRBV7-8; D: TRBD2; size: NA; length: 14; J: TRBJ2-7; DNA: TGTGCCAGCAGCCGACTAGCGGGCCCCTACGAGCAGTACTTC; CDR3: CASSRLAGPYEQYF
V: TRBV9; D: NA; size: NA; length: 15; J: TRBJ2-5; DNA: TGTGCCAGCAGCGGGCCTGTTGGGGCGGAGGAGACCCAGTACTTC; CDR3: CASSGPVGAEETQYF
V: TRBV5-1; D: TRBD1; size: NA; length: 14; J: TRBJ2-7; DNA: TGCGCCAGCAGCCTGGACGACAGGGTGGCCGAGCAGTACTTC; CDR3: CASSLDDRVAEQYF
V: TRBV19; D: TRBD2; size: NA; length: 14; J: TRBJ2-1; DNA: TGTGCCAGTAGTAAAGGACTAGCGACAGGGGAGCAGTTCTTC; CDR3: CASSKGLATGEQFF
V: TRBV2; D: TRBD1; size: once; length: 14; J: TRBJ1-1; DNA: TGTGCCAGCAGTCAGATCAGGACAGGCACTGAAGCTTTCTTT; CDR3: CASSQIRTGTEAFF
V: TRBV7-8; D: TRBD1; size: NA; length: 14; J: TRBJ2-4; DNA: TGTGCCAGCAGCCCTGGACAGGGCGAAAACATTCAGTACTTC; CDR3: CASSPGQGENIQYF
V: TRBV18; D: NA; size: NA; length: 16; J: TRBJ2-4; DNA: TGTGCCAGCTCACCGAGGGTGACCCTAGCCAAAAACATTCAGTACTTC; CDR3: CASSPRVTLAKNIQYF
V: TRBV24-1; D: TRBD1; size: NA; length: 14; J: TRBJ1-2; DNA: TGTGCCACCAGTGATGTGACAGGGCTCTATGGCTACACCTTC; CDR3: CATSDVTGLYGYTF
V: TRBV5-1; D: TRBD1; size: once; length: 15; J: TRBJ2-7; DNA: TGCGCCAGCAGCTTGGCAGGGGGACAGGGGTACGAGCAGTACTTC; CDR3: CASSLAGGQGYEQYF
V: TRBV29-1; D: TRBD1; size: NA; length: 16; J: TRBJ1-2; DNA: TGCAGCGTTGAAGATGCCGGGACAGGGGACAACTATGGCTACACCTTC; CDR3: CSVEDAGTGDNYGYTF
V: TRBV5-5; D: NA; size: NA; length: 14; J: TRBJ1-5; DNA: TGTGCCAGCAGCCCTCCGGGGATCAATCAGCCCCAGCATTTT; CDR3: CASSPPGINQPQHF
V: TRBV11-2; D: NA; size: NA; length: 14; J: TRBJ2-1; DNA: TGTGCCAGCAGCTTAGGCGTGTACTACAATGAGCAGTTCTTC; CDR3: CASSLGVYYNEQFF
V: TRBV10-3; D: NA; size: NA; length: 15; J: TRBJ2-3; DNA: TGTGCCATCAGTGAGGCGGGACCCAGCACAGATACGCAGTATTTT; CDR3: CAISEAGPSTDTQYF
V: TRBV11-2; D: TRBD2; size: NA; length: 15; J: TRBJ2-2; DNA: TGTGCCAGCAGCTCCCGGGGGGGCTCCACCGGGGAGCTGTTTTTT; CDR3: CASSSRGGSTGELFF
V: TRBV9; D: NA; size: NA; length: 13; J: TRBJ2-7; DNA: TGTGCCAGCAGCGTAGGGACTCTCCACGAGCAGTACTTC; CDR3: CASSVGTLHEQYF
V: TRBV5-1; D: TRBD2; size: NA; length: 14; J: TRBJ2-5; DNA: TGCGCCAGCAGCTTAAGCGGGAGTGGGGAGACCCAGTACTTC; CDR3: CASSLSGSGETQYF
V: TRBV30; D: NA; size: NA; length: 14; J: TRBJ1-5; DNA: TGTGCCTGGAGTGACCAGTCCGGAGGTCAGCCCCAGCATTTT; CDR3: CAWSDQSGGQPQHF
V: TRBV7-9; D: NA; size: NA; length: 10; J: TRBJ1-1; DNA: TGTGCCAGCGAGGGAGTGGAAGCTTTCTTT; CDR3: CASEGVEAFF
V: TRBV4-1; D: NA; size: once; length: 14; J: TRBJ2-7; DNA: TGCGCCAGCAGCCCTATGGAGAACGACTACGAGCAGTACTTC; CDR3: CASSPMENDYEQYF
V: TRBV24-1; D: TRBD2; size: NA; length: 14; J: TRBJ2-5; DNA: TGTGCCACCAGTGAGGCGGGAGGGGAGGAGACCCAGTACTTC; CDR3: CATSEAGGEETQYF
V: TRBV19; D: NA; size: NA; length: 15; J: TRBJ1-5; DNA: TGTGCCAGTAGTATCAACGCGGGGCAGTATCAGCCCCAGCATTTT; CDR3: CASSINAGQYQPQHF
V: TRBV5-6; D: TRBD2; size: once; length: 14; J: TRBJ2-5; DNA: TGTGCCAGCAGCTGGGGGGGATTTCAAGAGACCCAGTACTTC; CDR3: CASSWGGFQETQYF
V: TRBV4-1; D: TRBD1; size: NA; length: 20; J: TRBJ1-1; DNA: TGCGCCAGCAGCCAAGCCTCAGGGATCTGGGGGACAGGGGCGAACACTGAAGCTTTCTTT; CDR3: CASSQASGIWGTGANTEAFF
V: TRBV27; D: NA; size: few; length: 16; J: TRBJ2-3; DNA: TGTGCCAGCAGTTTATTGCGGGACCCAGGCACAGATACGCAGTATTTT; CDR3: CASSLLRDPGTDTQYF
V: TRBV5-1; D: TRBD1; size: few; length: 16; J: TRBJ1-4; DNA: TGCGCCAGCAGCTTGTTCGGGACAGGGGGGAATGAAAAACTGTTTTTT; CDR3: CASSLFGTGGNEKLFF